Below, 2 T cell receptor beta chains from the same sample are listed, as sequenced in a study of brain T cells in children with intractable seizures. Documented time point: blood from clinic visit 5 months post-surgery; TSC patient then seizure free. Clones were read by immunoSEQ multiplex PCR, and TCRdb kept only the in-frame ones, dropping some. The sample consists of 340,000 or so clones, about 93% of them appearing once. The sequencing here drew on peripheral blood, taken more than 4 months after surgery. The receptors were gathered from a boy under two years old with tuberous sclerosis and intractable seizures.

The chain uses TRBV27 and TRBJ2-1; no clear D. V was pared by 5 bases and J by 5 bases, with 10 bases between. CDR3 length equals 13 residues. Germline CDR1 MNHEY, CDR2 SMNVEV (reference sequence). CDR3: CASSINGNNEQFF. CDR3 sequence (DNA): TGTGCCAGCAGTATTAACGGAAACAATGAGCAGTTCTTC.

V is TRBV19 and J is TRBJ1-5, with 9 bases matching TRBD1. V shed 4 bases, J shed 4 bases, and the junction held 5 bases outside the gene matches. There are 15 residues in the CDR3. Looked up from germline, CDR1 is LNHDA and CDR2 is SQIVND (reference sequence). The CDR3 DNA reads as TGTGCCAGTAGTAGGGGGACAGGGCCGAATCAGCCCCAGCATTTT. It encodes CASSRGTGPNQPQHF.